The T cell receptor beta chain under discussion was sequenced for a study of blood T cell repertoires in COVID-19. Study-level background: Material from acute and convalescent COVID-19 was sourced from the United States, Italy and Spain. T cells, B-cell-depleted T cells, or PBMCs supplied cDNA or gDNA.

The V gene's germline CDR1 is LGHDT and CDR2 YNNKEL (reference sequence). The CDR3 has 15 amino acids. V was clipped by 1 base and J by 10 bases, with 19 bases between them. The participants were between about 18 and 90 years old and came from about two dozen US areas. TCRdb's copy holds only in-frame clones and misses some; the assay was immunoSEQ multiplex PCR. The sample comprises approximately 170,000 clones, less than 90% of which are singletons, and nearly 8% rests with the top ten. The sample was PBMCs or T cells enriched from blood (not recorded which). This sequence was found in a woman in her forties or fifties who had recovered from COVID-19. This chain uses TRBV3-1 (or the pseudogene TRBV3-2) with TRBJ2-5; possible D gene TRBD1, 6 bases. The CDR3 DNA follows: TGTGCCAGCAGCCAAGTGACAGGACGACCATCCCGCCAGTACTTC. Its translation: CASSQVTGRPSRQYF.